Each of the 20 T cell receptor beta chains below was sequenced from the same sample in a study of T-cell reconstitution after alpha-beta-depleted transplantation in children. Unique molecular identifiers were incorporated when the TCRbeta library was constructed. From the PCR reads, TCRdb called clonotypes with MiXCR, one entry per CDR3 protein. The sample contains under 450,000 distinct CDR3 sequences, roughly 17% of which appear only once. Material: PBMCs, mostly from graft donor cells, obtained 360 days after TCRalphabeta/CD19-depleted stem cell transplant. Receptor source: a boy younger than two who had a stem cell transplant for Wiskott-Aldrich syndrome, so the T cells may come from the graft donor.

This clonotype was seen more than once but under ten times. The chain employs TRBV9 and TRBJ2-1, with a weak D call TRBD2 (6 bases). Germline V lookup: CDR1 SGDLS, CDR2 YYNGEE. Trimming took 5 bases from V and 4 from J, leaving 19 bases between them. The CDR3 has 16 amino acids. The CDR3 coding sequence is TGTGCCAGCAGTTGGGGAGCGGGCGCAGCGTACAATGAGCAGTTCTTC. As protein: CASSWGAGAAYNEQFF.

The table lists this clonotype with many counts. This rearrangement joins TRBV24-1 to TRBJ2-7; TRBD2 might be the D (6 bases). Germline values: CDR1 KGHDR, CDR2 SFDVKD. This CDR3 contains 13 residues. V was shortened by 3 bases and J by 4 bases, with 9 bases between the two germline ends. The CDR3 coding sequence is TGTGCCACCAGTGATGGGGGGAAATACGAGCAGTACTTC. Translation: CATSDGGKYEQYF.

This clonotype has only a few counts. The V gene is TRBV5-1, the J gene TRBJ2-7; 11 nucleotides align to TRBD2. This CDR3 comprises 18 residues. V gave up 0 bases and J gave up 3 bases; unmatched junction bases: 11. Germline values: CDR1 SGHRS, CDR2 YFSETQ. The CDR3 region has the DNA TGCGCCAGCAGCTTGGGCATTGGACTAGCGGGTCTATTCTACGAGCAGTACTTC. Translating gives CASSLGIGLAGLFYEQYF.

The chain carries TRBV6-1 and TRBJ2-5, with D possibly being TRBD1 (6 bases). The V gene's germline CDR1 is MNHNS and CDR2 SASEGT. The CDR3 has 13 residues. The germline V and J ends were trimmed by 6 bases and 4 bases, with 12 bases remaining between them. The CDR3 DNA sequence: TGTGCCAGCAGCCCCCAGGGGATAGAGACCCAGTACTTC. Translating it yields CASSPQGIETQYF.

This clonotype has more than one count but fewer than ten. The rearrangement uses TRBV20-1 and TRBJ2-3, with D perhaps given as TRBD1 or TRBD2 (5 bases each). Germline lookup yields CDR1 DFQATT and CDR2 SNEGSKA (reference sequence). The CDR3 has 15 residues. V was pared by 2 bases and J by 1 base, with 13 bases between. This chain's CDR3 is CSARSGAGRTDTQYF. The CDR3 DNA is TGCAGTGCTAGATCCGGGGCAGGCCGCACAGATACGCAGTATTTT.

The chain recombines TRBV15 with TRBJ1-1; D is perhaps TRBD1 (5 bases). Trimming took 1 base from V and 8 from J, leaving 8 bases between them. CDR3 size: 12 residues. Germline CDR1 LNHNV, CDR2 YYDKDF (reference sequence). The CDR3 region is CATSRGQSEAFF. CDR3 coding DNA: TGTGCCACCAGCAGAGGACAGTCAGAAGCTTTCTTT.

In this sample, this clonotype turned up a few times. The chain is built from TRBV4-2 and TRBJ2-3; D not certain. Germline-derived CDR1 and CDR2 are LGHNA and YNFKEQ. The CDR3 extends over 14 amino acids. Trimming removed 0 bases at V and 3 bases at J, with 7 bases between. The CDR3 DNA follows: TGTGCCAGCAGCCAAGATGGTTTGACAGATACGCAGTATTTT. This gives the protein CASSQDGLTDTQYF.

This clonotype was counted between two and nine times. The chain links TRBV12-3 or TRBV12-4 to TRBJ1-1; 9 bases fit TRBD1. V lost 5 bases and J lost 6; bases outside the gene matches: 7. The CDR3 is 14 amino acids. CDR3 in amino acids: CASSPRTGGSEAFF. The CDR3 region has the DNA TGTGCCAGCAGTCCCCGCACAGGGGGCTCTGAAGCTTTCTTT.

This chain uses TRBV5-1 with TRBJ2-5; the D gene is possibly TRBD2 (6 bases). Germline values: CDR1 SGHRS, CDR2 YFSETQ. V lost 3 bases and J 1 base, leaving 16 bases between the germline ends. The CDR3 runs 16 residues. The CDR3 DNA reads TGCGCCAGCAGCTCCGGACTAAAGGTCAGCCAAGAGACCCAGTACTTC. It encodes CASSSGLKVSQETQYF.

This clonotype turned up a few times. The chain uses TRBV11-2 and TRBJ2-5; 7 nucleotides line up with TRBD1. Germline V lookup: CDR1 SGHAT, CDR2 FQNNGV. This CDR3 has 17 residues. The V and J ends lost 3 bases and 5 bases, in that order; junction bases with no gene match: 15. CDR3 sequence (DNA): TGTGCCAGCAGCTTTTCTACCGGGACAGCCATTCTGGAGACCCAGTACTTC. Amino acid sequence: CASSFSTGTAILETQYF.

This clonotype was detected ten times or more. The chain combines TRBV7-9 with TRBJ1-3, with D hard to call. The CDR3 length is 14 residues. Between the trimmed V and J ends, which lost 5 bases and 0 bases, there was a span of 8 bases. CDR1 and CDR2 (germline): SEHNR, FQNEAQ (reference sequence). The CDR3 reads CASSPSSSGNTIYF. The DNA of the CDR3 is TGTGCCAGCAGCCCAAGCAGCTCTGGAAACACCATATATTTT.

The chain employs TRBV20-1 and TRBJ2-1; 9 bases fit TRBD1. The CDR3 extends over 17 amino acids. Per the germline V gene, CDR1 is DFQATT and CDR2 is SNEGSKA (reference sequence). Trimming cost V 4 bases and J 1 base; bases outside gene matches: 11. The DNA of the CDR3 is TGCAGTGCTAACGGACAGGGGCCCTCAAGATCCTACAATGAGCAGTTCTTC. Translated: CSANGQGPSRSYNEQFF.

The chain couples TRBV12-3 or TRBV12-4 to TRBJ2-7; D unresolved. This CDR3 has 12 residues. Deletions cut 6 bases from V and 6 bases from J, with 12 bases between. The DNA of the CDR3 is TGTGCCAGCAGACAAAGGATGGGCGAGCAGTACTTC. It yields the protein CASRQRMGEQYF.

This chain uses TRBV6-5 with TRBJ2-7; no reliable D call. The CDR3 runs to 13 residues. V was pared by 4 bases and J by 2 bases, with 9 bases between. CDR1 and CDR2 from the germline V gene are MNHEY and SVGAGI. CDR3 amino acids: CASSSYRPYEQYF. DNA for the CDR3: TGTGCCAGCAGTTCCTACAGACCCTACGAGCAGTACTTC.

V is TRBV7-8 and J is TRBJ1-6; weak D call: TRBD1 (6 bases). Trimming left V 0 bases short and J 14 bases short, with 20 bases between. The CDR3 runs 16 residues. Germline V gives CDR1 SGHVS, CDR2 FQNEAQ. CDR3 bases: TGTGCCAGCAGCTTAGCGCGGGACATGCTGGGAGGATCCCTCCACTTT. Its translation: CASSLARDMLGGSLHF.

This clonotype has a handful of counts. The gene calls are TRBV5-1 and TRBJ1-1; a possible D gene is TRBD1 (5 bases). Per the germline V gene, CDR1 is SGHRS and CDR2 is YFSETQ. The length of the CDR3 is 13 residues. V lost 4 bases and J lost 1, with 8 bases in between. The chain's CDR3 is CASSGGPNTEAFF. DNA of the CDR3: TGCGCCAGCAGCGGGGGACCGAACACTGAAGCTTTCTTT.

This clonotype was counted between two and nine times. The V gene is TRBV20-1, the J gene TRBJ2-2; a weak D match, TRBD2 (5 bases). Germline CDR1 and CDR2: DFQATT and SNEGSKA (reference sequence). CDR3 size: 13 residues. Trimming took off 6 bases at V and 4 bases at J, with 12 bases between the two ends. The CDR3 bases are TGCAGTGCAGGGTCTAGCCGCACCGGGGAGCTGTTTTTT. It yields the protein CSAGSSRTGELFF.

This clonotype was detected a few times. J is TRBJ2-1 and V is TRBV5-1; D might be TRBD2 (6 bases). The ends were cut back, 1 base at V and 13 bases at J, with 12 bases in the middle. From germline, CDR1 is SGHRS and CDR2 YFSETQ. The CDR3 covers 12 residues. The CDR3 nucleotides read TGCGCCAGCAGCTTGACTAGCAACCCACAGTTCTTC. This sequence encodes CASSLTSNPQFF. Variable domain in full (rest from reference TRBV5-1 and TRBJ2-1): KAGVTQTPRYLIKTRGQQVTLSCSPISGHRSVSWYQQTPGQGLQFLFEYFSETQRNKGNFPGRFSGRQFSNSRSEMNVSTLELGDSALYLCASSLTSNPQFFGPGTRLTVL.

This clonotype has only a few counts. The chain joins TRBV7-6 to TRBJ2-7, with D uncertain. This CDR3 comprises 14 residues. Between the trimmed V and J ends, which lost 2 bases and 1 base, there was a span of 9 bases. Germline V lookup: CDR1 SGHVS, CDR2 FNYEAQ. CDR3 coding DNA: TGTGCCAGCAGCTTACTTTTGGGTTCCTACGAGCAGTACTTC. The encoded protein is CASSLLLGSYEQYF.

Here the CDR3 DNA reads TGTGCCAGCAGCTTGCATTGGTGGGAAGAGACCCAGTACTTC. Amino acids: CASSLHWWEETQYF. The chain recombines TRBV7-2 with TRBJ2-5; D ambiguous. The CDR3 consists of 14 residues. Trimming took 3 bases from V and 3 from J, leaving 11 bases between them. Germline-derived CDR1 and CDR2 are SGHTA and FQGNSA.